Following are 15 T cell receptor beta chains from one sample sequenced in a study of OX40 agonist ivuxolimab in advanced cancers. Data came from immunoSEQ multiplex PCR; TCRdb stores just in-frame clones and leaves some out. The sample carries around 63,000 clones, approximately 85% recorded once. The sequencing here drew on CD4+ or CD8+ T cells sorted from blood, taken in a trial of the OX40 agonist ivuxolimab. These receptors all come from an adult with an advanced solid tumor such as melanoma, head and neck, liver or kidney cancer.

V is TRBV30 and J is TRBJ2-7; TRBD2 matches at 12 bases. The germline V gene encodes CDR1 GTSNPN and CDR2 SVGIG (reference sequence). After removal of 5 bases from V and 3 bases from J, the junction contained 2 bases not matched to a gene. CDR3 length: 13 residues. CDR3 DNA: TGTGCCTGGGGACTAGCGGGATTCTACGAGCAGTACTTC. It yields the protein CAWGLAGFYEQYF.

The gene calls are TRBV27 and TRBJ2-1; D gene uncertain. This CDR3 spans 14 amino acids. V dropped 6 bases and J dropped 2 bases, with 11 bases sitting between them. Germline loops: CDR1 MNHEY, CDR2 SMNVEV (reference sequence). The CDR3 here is CASRPEYPYNEQFF. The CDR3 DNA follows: TGTGCCAGCAGGCCGGAGTATCCCTACAATGAGCAGTTCTTC.

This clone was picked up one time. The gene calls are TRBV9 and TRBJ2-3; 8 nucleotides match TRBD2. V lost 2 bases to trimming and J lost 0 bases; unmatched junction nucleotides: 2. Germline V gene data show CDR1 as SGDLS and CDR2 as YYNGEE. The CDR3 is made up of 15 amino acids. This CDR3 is CASSVSGASTDTQYF. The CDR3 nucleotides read TGTGCCAGCAGCGTTAGCGGGGCTAGCACAGATACGCAGTATTTT. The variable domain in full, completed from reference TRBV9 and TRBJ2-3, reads DSGVTQTPKHLITATGQRVTLRCSPRSGDLSVYWYQQSLDQGLQFLIQYYNGEERAKGNILERFSAQQFPDLHSELNLSSLELGDSALYFCASSVSGASTDTQYFGPGTRLTVL.

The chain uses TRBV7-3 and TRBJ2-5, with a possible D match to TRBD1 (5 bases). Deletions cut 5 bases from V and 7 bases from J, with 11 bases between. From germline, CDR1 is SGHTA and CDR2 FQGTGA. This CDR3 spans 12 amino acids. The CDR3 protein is CASSGPQGTQYF. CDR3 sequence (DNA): TGTGCCAGCAGCGGACCCCAGGGGACCCAGTACTTC.

CDR3 sequence: CASSPPGAGHLNYGYTF. CDR3 DNA: TGTGCCAGCTCACCACCGGGAGCGGGACACCTTAACTATGGCTACACCTTC. V and J are TRBV18 and TRBJ1-2; D possibly corresponds to TRBD1 (6 bases). V was trimmed by 0 bases and J by 1 base, leaving 15 bases between them. The CDR3 extends over 17 amino acids. Per germline, CDR1 KGHSH and CDR2 LQKENI.

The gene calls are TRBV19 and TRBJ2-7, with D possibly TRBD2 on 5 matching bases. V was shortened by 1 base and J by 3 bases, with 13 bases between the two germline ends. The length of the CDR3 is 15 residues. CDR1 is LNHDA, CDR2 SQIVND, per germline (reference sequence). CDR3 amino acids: CASSIALGEHYEQYF. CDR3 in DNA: TGTGCCAGTAGTATAGCTCTCGGGGAACACTACGAGCAGTACTTC.

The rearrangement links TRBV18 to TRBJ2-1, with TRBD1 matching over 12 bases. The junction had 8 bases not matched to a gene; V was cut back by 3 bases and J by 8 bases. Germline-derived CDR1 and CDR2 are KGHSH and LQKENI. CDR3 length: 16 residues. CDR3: CASSPSGQGAIDEQFF. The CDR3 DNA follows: TGTGCCAGCTCACCTTCGGGACAGGGGGCGATCGATGAGCAGTTCTTC.

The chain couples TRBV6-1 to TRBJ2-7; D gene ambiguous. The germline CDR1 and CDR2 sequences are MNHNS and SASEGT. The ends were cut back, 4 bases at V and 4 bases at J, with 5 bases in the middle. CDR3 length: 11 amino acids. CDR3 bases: TGTGCCAGCAGTGCCTTATACGAGCAGTACTTC. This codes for CASSALYEQYF.

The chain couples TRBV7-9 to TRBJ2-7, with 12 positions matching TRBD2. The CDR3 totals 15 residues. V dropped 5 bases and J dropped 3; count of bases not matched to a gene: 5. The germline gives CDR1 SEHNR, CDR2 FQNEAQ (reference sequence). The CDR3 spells CASSGRLAGDYEQYF. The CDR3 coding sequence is TGTGCCAGCAGCGGGCGACTAGCGGGAGACTACGAGCAGTACTTC.

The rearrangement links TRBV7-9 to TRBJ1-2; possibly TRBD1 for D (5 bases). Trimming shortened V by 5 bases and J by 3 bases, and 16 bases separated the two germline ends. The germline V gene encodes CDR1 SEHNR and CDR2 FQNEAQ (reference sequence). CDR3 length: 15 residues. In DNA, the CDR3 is TGTGCCAGCAGCATTACCCTACAGGATTACTATGGCTACACCTTC. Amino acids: CASSITLQDYYGYTF.

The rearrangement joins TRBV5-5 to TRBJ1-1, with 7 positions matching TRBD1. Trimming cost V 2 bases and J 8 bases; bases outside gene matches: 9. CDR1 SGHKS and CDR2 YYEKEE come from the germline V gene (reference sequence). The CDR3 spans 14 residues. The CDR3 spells CASSLLWTGGEAFF. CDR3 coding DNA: TGTGCCAGCAGCTTACTATGGACAGGCGGGGAAGCTTTCTTT. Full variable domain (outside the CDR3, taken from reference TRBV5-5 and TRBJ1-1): DAGVTQSPTHLIKTRGQQVTLRCSPISGHKSVSWYQQVLGQGPQFIFQYYEKEERGRGNFPDRFSARQFPNYSSELNVNALLLGDSALYLCASSLLWTGGEAFFGQGTRLTVV.

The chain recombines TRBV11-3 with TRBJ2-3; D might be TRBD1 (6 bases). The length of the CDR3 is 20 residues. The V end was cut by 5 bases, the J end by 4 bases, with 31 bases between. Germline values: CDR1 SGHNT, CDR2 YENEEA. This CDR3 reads CASSPGQPGTLTKHPDTQYF. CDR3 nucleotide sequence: TGTGCCAGCAGCCCCGGACAGCCCGGAACCCTAACAAAACACCCAGATACGCAGTATTTT.

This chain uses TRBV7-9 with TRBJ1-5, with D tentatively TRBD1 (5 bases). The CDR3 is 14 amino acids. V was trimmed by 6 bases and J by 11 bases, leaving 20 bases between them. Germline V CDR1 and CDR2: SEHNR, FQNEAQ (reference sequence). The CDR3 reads CASSLTGDRPAQHF. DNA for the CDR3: TGTGCCAGCAGTCTTACCGGGGACCGTCCGGCCCAGCATTTT.

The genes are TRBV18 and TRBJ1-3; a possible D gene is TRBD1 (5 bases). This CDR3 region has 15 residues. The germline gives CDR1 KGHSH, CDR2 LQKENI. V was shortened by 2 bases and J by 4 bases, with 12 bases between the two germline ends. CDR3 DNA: TGTGCCAGCTCACCAGGTCCAGGGACCGGAAACACCATATATTTT. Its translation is CASSPGPGTGNTIYF.

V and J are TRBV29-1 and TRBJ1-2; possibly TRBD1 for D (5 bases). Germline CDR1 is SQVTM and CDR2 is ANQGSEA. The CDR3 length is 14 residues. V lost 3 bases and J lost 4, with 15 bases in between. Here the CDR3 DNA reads TGCAGCGTTGATGAGGGGCACCTCCTCTATGGCTACACCTTC. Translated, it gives CSVDEGHLLYGYTF.